This T cell receptor beta chain was recovered during a study of cytomegalovirus exposure and HLA in healthy donors (dated 2017 in TCRdb). For the wider study: An earlier analysis of some 600 of the donors reported 250 to 300 Gb of sequence data and roughly 120 million unique TCR beta sequences obtained from about 179 million T cells. An early release covering roughly 640 HLA-typed donors comprised around 300 gigabases of sequencing data and roughly 85 million unique TCR sequences. Among the roughly 400 genotyped donors, approximately 82% belonged to the genetic ancestry cluster associated with self-reported Caucasian donors. The aim of the study was to test whether cataloging public T cell receptors could identify signatures of past pathogen exposure. Using immunosequencing, the study profiled T cell repertoires from 500 to 800 subjects and related those repertoires to cytomegalovirus serostatus. In addition to the first cohort of roughly 700 subjects, a separate validation cohort of over 90 different subjects was used. To predict cytomegalovirus infection status, the study brought together high-throughput TCR immunosequencing, statistical association of individual TCRs with disease status, and machine learning. To study patterns of TCR occurrence, a later analysis re-analyzed previously published TCR beta repertoires from around 700 donors and added high-resolution HLA genotyping. Rather than using new phenotypic data, the later analysis identified candidate immune exposures from TCR beta sequences and from how often those sequences occurred across donors. To decide whether each TCR beta V gene segment behaved as functional or pseudogenic, an earlier analysis of over 500 of the donors relied on high-throughput TCR beta sequencing. Donor age, sex, ethnicity and CMV serostatus were compiled together with the repertoire data. In a later genetic analysis, genome-wide SNP genotypes for about 65% of the roughly 670 donors were used, and that subset was treated as a discovery cohort. Every repertoire in the discovery cohort had been generated on one and the same sequencing platform. Both class I and class II loci were covered by HLA typing, at four-digit resolution. Typing coverage varied by locus: roughly 629-640 donors for A, B, C, DRB1 and DQB1; under 550 for DQA1; more than 600 for DPA1; approximately 470 for DPB1. Four or five DR-DQ haplotypes were handled as single units for association and clustering because linkage in the cohort was strong. Among a few hundred genotyped donors of the cohort, an average of approximately 230,000 unique TCR beta nucleotide sequences were sequenced per donor, about a sixth of them non-productive.

General conclusions and limits of the study: A further reported finding was that TCR beta sequences accurately predicted the HLA-A and HLA-B alleles for most subjects in the first cohort. A later analysis found that most CMV-associated TCR beta chains appeared HLA-restricted, with HLA associations seemingly driven largely by CMV exposure. In an earlier analysis of 450 to 750 of the donors, most TCR beta V segments appeared in productive rearrangements about 87% or about 30% of the time, broadly matching IMGT annotations. Strong co-occurrence of HLA alleles, especially DR and DQ, made assigning TCR associations to individual alleles difficult. According to the authors, the approach could potentially be generalized to other disease states and immunological phenotypes. A later analysis reported that several top co-occurrence clusters appeared linked to parvovirus B19, influenza, CMV and Epstein-Barr virus. CMV serostatus was the only immune exposure information available for the cohort. In a later analysis, the rate of TCR association differed among HLA loci, with DRB1 alleles having the most associated TCRs and HLA-C alleles having the fewest. In both the original and validation cohorts, the classifier was reported to diagnose cytomegalovirus status with high specificity and sensitivity. Because the 87-base-pair reads could not distinguish some IMGT-functional V segments, including TRBV6-2 and TRBV6-3, those segments were excluded. A later analysis associated 16,951 TCR beta sequences with specific HLA alleles at a false discovery rate of 0.05. Presence/absence analyses assumed roughly uniform sequencing depth across donors, an assumption that may not hold. A later genetic analysis associated a missense DCLRE1C variant with V-gene and J-gene trimming of TCR beta chains, and an independent cohort replicated the association. HLA typing was unavailable for some donors at each locus, so association tests used only the typed subset. Across donors, most TCR sequences were observed very rarely, whereas some public TCRs were present in many individuals. A later genetic analysis reported fewer N-insertions in productive TCRs among donors in an Asian-associated ancestry cluster than the 666-donor mean. Because counts were too low, 15 to 20 rarely observed V segments, including chromosome 9 orphons, were excluded from the earlier analysis of some 590 of the donors. Correlated functional status among segregating V segments might be attributable to linkage disequilibrium, but an unknown experimental factor could not be ruled out. In this cohort, only TCR beta chains were sequenced, and detectable features were limited by the absence of alpha or paired-chain data. The study gave a list of 150 to 200 TCR beta chains associated with cytomegalovirus. In vitro tests confirmed that a few of the cytomegalovirus-associated TCR beta chains recognize cytomegalovirus antigens. A cluster of highly shared sequence variants was judged likely to represent a technical artifact of the sequencing pipeline. Compared with equally common non-associated chains, HLA-associated TCR beta chains in a later analysis were more clonally expanded and had lower generation probabilities.

CDR1 MNHNS and CDR2 SASEGT are derived from the germline V gene. Inclusive of the bounding cysteine and phenylalanine, the CDR3 is 11 residues long. Only CDR3 DNA is held: 33 bases, read in frame from base 1. The trim is 7 bases for V and 2 bases for J, with a gap of 2 bases between the germline ends. Remarks on this clone: Its cognate antigen has yet to be identified. No base quality information exists; no much larger clone differs at one position.

The cohort consisted of fewer than 700 healthy bone marrow donors. At the time of sampling, every cohort member was nominally healthy, though immune exposures that went unrecorded were likely present. The donor tested CMV seropositive and was one of the 289 seropositive cohort members. A peripheral blood sample was provided by each donor, and peripheral blood mononuclear cells were used for TCR beta sequencing. The Qiagen DNeasy Blood Extraction Kit was used to extract genomic DNA from the blood cell samples. The library came from the immunoSEQ multiplex PCR assay. For the multiplex PCR, a mixture combining 60 forward primers for TCR Vbeta segments and 13 reverse primers for TCR Jbeta segments was used. A multiplex PCR assay on genomic DNA amplified the CDR3 region of rearranged TCR beta genes. The Illumina HiSeq System was used to sequence the amplified TCR beta libraries as 87-base-pair reads. The published analysis was carried out like this. A later analysis tallied about 77 million unique TCR beta chains across the 666 repertoires, and about 10 million of those chains were shared by two or more donors. To remove PCR and sequencing errors, raw reads were error-corrected and collapsed into unique sequences using a nearest-neighbor algorithm that merged closely related sequences. V, D and J gene segments were assigned by aligning CDR3 sequences to IMGT reference sequences. For a sequence to be retained, at least a six-nucleotide match to both a V gene segment and a J gene segment was required. A rearrangement counted as productive if the CDR3 had no stop codons and remained in frame with V and J, and every other rearrangement counted as non-productive. CDR3 was defined according to IMGT convention as the region running from the second conserved V-encoded cysteine to the conserved J-encoded phenylalanine. Sequences without an unambiguous match to a single V gene segment were excluded from the earlier analysis of about 640 of the donors. In an earlier analysis of approximately 500 of the donors, a V segment was called functional when productive rearrangements were above 56.7%, and segregating when the standard deviation between donors exceeded 5%. A statistical classification framework was built to diagnose cytomegalovirus status from the catalog of TCR beta chain sequences. A later analysis assigned V and J genes by comparing TCR nucleotide sequences with IMGT/GENE-DB human TR gene sequences. A later analysis assigned CDR3 sequences and most-parsimonious VDJ recombination scenarios with the TCRdist pipeline. In a later analysis, every TCR beta chain was defined by the combination of its CDR3 amino acid sequence and its V-gene family, and reads without a unique V-gene family were dropped. In a later analysis, a few hundred highly shared, low-generation-probability nucleotide sequences were removed to address suspected cross-contamination and a sequencing artifact. In a later analysis, a clonal expansion index was calculated for each public chain from normalized within-repertoire ranks of inferred template counts. Generation probabilities in a later analysis came from a VDJ recombination model fitted to out-of-frame rearrangements, and those results were checked against IGoR. Hypergeometric tests were used in a later analysis to score TCR-TCR, TCR-HLA and TCR-CMV co-occurrence, with a repertoire-size bias correction applied to the TCR pairs. In a later analysis, false discovery rates were estimated by permuting HLA or CMV assignments 20 times. In a later analysis, co-occurring TCRs were grouped using DBSCAN, and TCRdist sequence similarity was added for clustering within HLA-allele-positive subsets. Repertoires with fewer than 30,000 or more than 120,000 public chains, plus five repertoires with anomalous nucleotide sharing, were excluded from co-occurrence clustering. As stored in TCRdb, this immuneACCESS dataset retains in-frame rearrangements with V and J assigned. A fraction of the clones does not appear; measured against another copy, unresolved V genes explain less than half of the discrepancy, and the remainder lacks a known reason. The V and J calls and clone size are taken from that table; D and trimming were inferred from the DNA. The sample includes 150,000 to 200,000 clones, with 65% to 70% observed a single time. About 10% of the sample is held by the ten biggest clonotypes.

The chain is made from TRBV6-1 and TRBJ2-2, with the D gene not confidently named. The receptor's source is a man aged 25-40 years in good health and CMV-seropositive. Sequencing input: PBMCs. The CDR3 loop reads CASTNTGELFF. The DNA sequence follows: TGTGCCAGCACAAACACCGGGGAGCTGTTTTTT.